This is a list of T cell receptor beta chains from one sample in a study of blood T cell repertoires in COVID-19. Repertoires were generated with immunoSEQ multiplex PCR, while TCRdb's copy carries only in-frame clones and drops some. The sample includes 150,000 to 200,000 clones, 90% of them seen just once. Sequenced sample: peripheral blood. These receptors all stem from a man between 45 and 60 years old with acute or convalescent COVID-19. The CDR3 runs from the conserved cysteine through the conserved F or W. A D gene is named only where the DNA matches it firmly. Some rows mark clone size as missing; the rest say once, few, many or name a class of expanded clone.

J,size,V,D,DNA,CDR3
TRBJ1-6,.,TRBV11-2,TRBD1,TGTGCCAGCAGCTTTGAACAGGGGCATAATTCACCCCTCCACTTT,CASSFEQGHNSPLHF
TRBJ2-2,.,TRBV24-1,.,TGTGCCACCAGTGATTTGGACAAGAACACCGGGGAGCTGTTTTTT,CATSDLDKNTGELFF
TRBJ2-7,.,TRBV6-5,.,TGTGCCAGCAGAGACATCTTTGAGCAGTACTTC,CASRDIFEQYF
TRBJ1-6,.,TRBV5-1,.,TGCGCCAGCAGCTTGGCAGGGGCGCTGTCACCCCTCCACTTT,CASSLAGALSPLHF
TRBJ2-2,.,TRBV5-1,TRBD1,TGCGCCAGCAGCTTCACCGGGACAGGGGACGGGGAGCTGTTTTTT,CASSFTGTGDGELFF
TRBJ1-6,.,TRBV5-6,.,TGTGCCAGCAGCTACGGACATTTAAACCCCTCACCCCTCCACTTT,CASSYGHLNPSPLHF
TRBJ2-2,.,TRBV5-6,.,TGTGCCAGCAGCAGGGTGGCGGGTTTCAACACCGGGGAGCTGTTTTTT,CASSRVAGFNTGELFF
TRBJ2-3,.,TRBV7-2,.,TGTGCCAGCAGCTTAGCGCGGAGAGTTCAGCAGTATTTT,CASSLARRVQQYF
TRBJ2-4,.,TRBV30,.,TGTGCCTGGAGTGAGTTCGGACCCTGGAGGATTCAGTACTTC,CAWSEFGPWRIQYF
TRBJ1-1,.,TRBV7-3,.,TGTGCCAGCAGCTTTAGACAGTACACTGAAGCTTTCTTT,CASSFRQYTEAFF
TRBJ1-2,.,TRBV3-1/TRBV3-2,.,TGTGCCAGCAGCCAAGATGAAGGGAGGTTGGTCTATGGCTACACCTTC,CASSQDEGRLVYGYTF
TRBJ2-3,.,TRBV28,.,TGTGCCAGCAGTTTTGTTATAGATACGCAGTATTTT,CASSFVIDTQYF
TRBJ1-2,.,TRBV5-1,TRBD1,TGCGCCAGCAGCTCCGGGACAGGGGGCAGCGGTGGCTACACCTTC,CASSSGTGGSGGYTF
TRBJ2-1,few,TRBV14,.,TGTGCCAGCAGCCCGGACTCTACCTACAATGAGCAGTTCTTC,CASSPDSTYNEQFF
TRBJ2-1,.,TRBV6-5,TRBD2,TGTGCCAGCAGTTACGCTAGCGGGGCCTACAATGAGCAGTTCTTC,CASSYASGAYNEQFF
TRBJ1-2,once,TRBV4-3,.,TGCGCCAGCAGCCAAGACTTGGAGATTACCTATGGCTACACCTTC,CASSQDLEITYGYTF
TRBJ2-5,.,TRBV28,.,TGTGCCAGCAGCAGGTTAGAGACCCAGTACTTC,CASSRLETQYF
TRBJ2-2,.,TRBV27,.,TGTGCCACGCGGACACAAAACACCGGGGAGCTGTTTTTT,CATRTQNTGELFF
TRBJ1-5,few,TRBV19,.,TGTGCCAGTAGTCCTCATCCCGGTAGGCTAGGCCAGCCCCAGCATTTT,CASSPHPGRLGQPQHF
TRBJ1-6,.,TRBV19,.,TGTGCCAGTAGCAACGGACTCAGCTATAATTCACCCCTCCACTTT,CASSNGLSYNSPLHF
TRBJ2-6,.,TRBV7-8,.,TGTGCCAGCAGCCAAGACAACTCTGGGGCCAACGTCCTGACTTTC,CASSQDNSGANVLTF
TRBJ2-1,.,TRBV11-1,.,TGTGCCAGCAGCAAAGACTACCCGACCTACAATGAGCAGTTCTTC,CASSKDYPTYNEQFF
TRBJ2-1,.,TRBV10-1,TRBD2,TGCGCCAGCAGTGTTCTAGCGGGAGGGCCCCAGTTCTTC,CASSVLAGGPQFF
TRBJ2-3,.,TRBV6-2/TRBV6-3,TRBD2,TGTGCCAGCAGTGGCATCCGGGGGGGCAACACAGATACGCAGTATTTT,CASSGIRGGNTDTQYF
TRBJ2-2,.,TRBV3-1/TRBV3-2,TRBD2,TGTGCCAGCAGCCTGACTAGCGACGGGGAGCTGTTTTTT,CASSLTSDGELFF
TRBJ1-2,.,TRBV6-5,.,TGTGCCAGCTATGGACAGCCGACTTATGGCTACACCTTC,CASYGQPTYGYTF
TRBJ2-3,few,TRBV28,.,TGTGCCAGCAGTTTCACAACTATCACAGATACGCAGTATTTT,CASSFTTITDTQYF
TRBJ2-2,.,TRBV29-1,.,TGCAGTGCCCGGTTAGGGGCGCTCGGCGGGGAGCTGTTTTTT,CSARLGALGGELFF
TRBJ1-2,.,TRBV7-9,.,TGTGCCAGCAGCTTAGGACAGAACATCTATGGCTACACCTTC,CASSLGQNIYGYTF
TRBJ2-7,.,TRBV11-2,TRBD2,TGTGCCAGCAGCTTGAAACTAGCGGGGATCTACGAGCAGTACTTC,CASSLKLAGIYEQYF
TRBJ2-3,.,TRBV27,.,TGTGCCAGCAGCCCGGCGGCAGCAGATACGCAGTATTTT,CASSPAAADTQYF
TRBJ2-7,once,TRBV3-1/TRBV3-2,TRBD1,TGTGCCAGCAGCCAAGTCCAACAGGGGACCGAGCAGTACTTC,CASSQVQQGTEQYF
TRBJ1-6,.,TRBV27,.,TGTGCCAGCAGCTTTCAGGGCACGAATTCACCCCTCCACTTT,CASSFQGTNSPLHF
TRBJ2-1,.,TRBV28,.,TGTGCCAGCAGTATTGTTTGGGGAGGAAACCGCAATGAGCAGTTCTTC,CASSIVWGGNRNEQFF
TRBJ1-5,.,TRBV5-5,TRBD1,TGTGCCAGCAGCTTGGCGACCGGACAGGGTAGCAATCAGCCCCAGCATTTT,CASSLATGQGSNQPQHF
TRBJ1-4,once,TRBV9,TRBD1,TGTGCCAGCAGCGTAGAGCAGGGGGCGCATGAAAAACTGTTTTTT,CASSVEQGAHEKLFF
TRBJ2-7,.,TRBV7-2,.,TGTGCCAGCAGGCTAGACTACGAGCAGTACTTC,CASRLDYEQYF
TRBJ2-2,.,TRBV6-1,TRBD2,TGTGCCAGCAGTGAAGCGCGGGGGGGCCGAAGGACCGGGGAGCTGTTTTTT,CASSEARGGRRTGELFF
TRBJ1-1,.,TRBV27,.,TGTGCCAGCAGTCGGCCAGGATGGACTGAAGCTTTCTTT,CASSRPGWTEAFF
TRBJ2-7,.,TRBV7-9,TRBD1,TGTGCCAGCAGCTCTGGACAGGGGGGCTACGAGCAGTACTTC,CASSSGQGGYEQYF
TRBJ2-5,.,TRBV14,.,TGTGCCAGCAGCCAATGGCTCAGCGGGCCACAAGAGACCCAGTACTTC,CASSQWLSGPQETQYF
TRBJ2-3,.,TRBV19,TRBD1,TGTGCCAGTAGACCCTTAACAGGGGCCAGGCCAGATACGCAGTATTTT,CASRPLTGARPDTQYF
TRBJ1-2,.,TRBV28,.,TGTGCCAGCAGTTTAAGGACAGACTTCACCTTC,CASSLRTDFTF
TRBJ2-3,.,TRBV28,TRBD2,TGTGCCAGCAGTACCCGGGGTAGCGGGGGGGTGGATACGCAGTATTTT,CASSTRGSGGVDTQYF
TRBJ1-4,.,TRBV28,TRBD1,TGTGCCAGCAGTTTATCACAGGGGCGGCCTAATGAAAAACTGTTTTTT,CASSLSQGRPNEKLFF
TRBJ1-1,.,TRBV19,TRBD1,TGTGCCACCAAGACAGGGGGAGGAACTGAAGCTTTCTTT,CATKTGGGTEAFF
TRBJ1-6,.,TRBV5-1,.,TGCGCCAGCAGCTTGGAGCGTGATTCACCCCTCCACTTT,CASSLERDSPLHF
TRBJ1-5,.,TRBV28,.,TGTGCCAGCAGACGGGACTCCCGCCAGGCACGGGGGCCCCAGCATTTT,CASRRDSRQARGPQHF
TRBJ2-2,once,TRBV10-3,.,TGTGCCATCAGTGAGCTGGCAGGGCCAACGAACACCGGGGAGCTGTTTTTT,CAISELAGPTNTGELFF
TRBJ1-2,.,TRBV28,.,TGTGCCACTGACAGCAACTATGGCTACACCTTC,CATDSNYGYTF